Given below is one T cell receptor beta chain in context. What it binds is unknown. In germline, CDR1 is MNHNS, CDR2 SASEGT. The CDR3 consists of 15 residues. The junction had 8 bases not matched to a gene; V was cut back by 7 bases and J by 2 bases. Template material for amplifying TCR beta CDR3 regions consisted of RNA transcripts. An initial round of RT-PCR targeting the TCR CDR3 relied on the HTBI primer set. TCRdb fed the multiplex PCR reads into MiXCR, producing one record per CDR3 protein. The sample consists of under 400,000 distinct CDR3 sequences, about 15% of them appearing once. The data belong to a study of T cells in Graves' hyperthyroidism and ophthalmopathy. General study results and limits: Blood also contained most expanded thyroid clonotypes above 0.001.

Stable disease denoted Graves' hyperthyroidism without ophthalmopathy progression within 18 months. The diagnostic basis comprised clinical symptoms, serum thyroxine and TRAb, thyroid ultrasound and orbital computed tomography. This receptor was obtained from a man aged 25-45 years with Graves' hyperthyroidism. V gene TRBV6-1 combines with J gene TRBJ1-5; TRBD1 matches at 7 bases. Material for sequencing was blood. CDR3 loop: CASNNRQGGNQPQHF. The CDR3, as DNA: TGTGCCAGCAACAACCGACAGGGTGGCAATCAGCCCCAGCATTTT.